This T cell receptor (beta chain) was retrieved from a study of neurological immune-mediated disorders. The table lists this clonotype with many counts. As for time point: longitudinal time-point 3. Each TCR transcript was tagged with a 10-nucleotide random UMI during 5'RACE. Every sequencing run returned over 160 million TCR-beta sequences, which were derived from 15-18 subjects. TCRdb fed the 5' RACE reads into MiXCR, producing one record per CDR3 protein. The data show over 90,000 distinct CDR3 sequences, about a tenth seen once. The germline V gene encodes CDR1 MNHNY and CDR2 SVGAGI (reference sequence). The CDR3 has 18 residues. V lost 0 bases, J lost 3 bases, and 8 bases stayed unmatched.

What was sequenced was PBMCs. This TCR was recovered from a female donor with HTLV-1-associated myelopathy (HAM/TSP). The chain links TRBV6-6 to TRBJ2-5; 12 positions match TRBD2. CDR3: CASSYSTSGGPIKETQYF. DNA of the CDR3: TGTGCCAGCAGTTACTCGACTAGCGGGGGACCCATAAAAGAGACCCAGTACTTC.